Described below is a single T cell receptor beta chain sequence and its context. Antigen specificity is unknown. These data belong to a study of shared clonotypes between healthy human individuals. Study summary: Plates per donor: three CD4 naive, three CD4 memory, two CD8 naive, one CD8 memory.

Using immunoSEQ multiplex PCR, the repertoire was profiled, and TCRdb retains in-frame clones only, with some absent. The repertoire has about 2.1 million clones, around 95% of them found once; the top ten carry about 1.7%. Findings of the study overall: The generation probabilities recorded for non-shared clonotypes fell below those of clonotypes shared by all four donors. Genetic and exposure-history diversity was limited by the small donor number.

CD45RO-negative, CCR7-positively selected cells formed the naive CD8 fraction, excluding terminally differentiated effector memory CD45RA+ cells. The TCR was taken from a man aged 18 to 30 in good health. Some clones in this sample may be carry-over from other donors' samples. The sample taken for sequencing was naive CD8+ T cells from PBMCs.

The CDR3 protein is CASSGRDGAIYEQYF. The CDR3 DNA reads as TGTGCCAGCAGCGGACGGGACGGTGCAATCTACGAGCAGTACTTC. The rearrangement joins TRBV9 to TRBJ2-7, with D possibly called TRBD1 or TRBD2 (5 bases each). Germline V gene data show CDR1 as SGDLS and CDR2 as YYNGEE. Trimming stripped 3 bases from V and 3 bases from J, with 16 bases between. The CDR3 covers 15 residues.